This passage covers 29 T cell receptor beta chains from one sample sequenced in a study of shared clonotypes between healthy human individuals. TCRdb's table, derived via immunoSEQ multiplex PCR, lists solely in-frame clones and lacks some. The sample includes about 490,000 clones, 75% to 85% seen only once; the top ten take 10% to 15%. The sequenced sample was PBMCs. Every receptor here comes from a woman in her 40s in good health. Some clones in this sample may be carry-over from other donors' samples.

The chain has TRBV6-5 and TRBJ1-5; D perhaps matches TRBD1 (6 bases). The length of the CDR3 is 14 residues. Between the trimmed V and J ends, which lost 6 bases and 4 bases, there was a span of 13 bases. The germline V gene encodes CDR1 MNHEY and CDR2 SVGAGI. The CDR3: CASSRGTPNQPQHF. The CDR3 DNA is TGTGCCAGCAGCCGGGGGACACCGAATCAGCCCCAGCATTTT.

This clone has just a few counts. The V gene is TRBV5-8, the J gene TRBJ2-7, with TRBD2 matching over 10 bases. The CDR3 runs 19 residues. Germline V gene lookup returns CDR1 SGHTS and CDR2 YDEGEE. V lost 2 bases to trimming and J lost 3 bases; unmatched junction nucleotides: 17. This chain's CDR3 is CASSLQARVTSGPLYEQYF. The CDR3 DNA is TGTGCCAGCAGCTTACAGGCCAGGGTGACTAGCGGGCCCCTCTACGAGCAGTACTTC. Together with reference TRBV5-8 and TRBJ2-7, the CDR3 gives the full variable domain: EAGVTQSPTHLIKTRGQQATLRCSPISGHTSVYWYQQALGLGLQFLLWYDEGEERNRGNFPPRFSGRQFPNYSSELNVNALELEDSALYLCASSLQARVTSGPLYEQYFGPGTRLTVT.

The chain has TRBV5-1 and TRBJ2-1, with D possibly being TRBD2 (6 bases). CDR1 SGHRS and CDR2 YFSETQ come from the germline V gene. V gave up 9 bases and J gave up 5 bases, with 18 bases separating them. This CDR3 has 14 residues. The CDR3 DNA is TGCGCCACCCAGCGGGTCCCTGACGACAATGAGCAGTTCTTC. This codes for CATQRVPDDNEQFF.

The chain recombines TRBV7-2 with TRBJ2-7; D not certain. The CDR3 is made up of 14 amino acids. Germline V lookup: CDR1 SGHTA, CDR2 FQGNSA. V lost 2 bases to trimming and J lost 1 base, with 9 bases between them. The CDR3 nucleotides read TGTGCCAGCAGCTTAAGGTCAGAGTCCTACGAGCAGTACTTC. Translation: CASSLRSESYEQYF. Full variable domain (outside the CDR3, taken from reference TRBV7-2 and TRBJ2-7): GAGVSQSPSNKVTEKGKDVELRCDPISGHTALYWYRQSLGQGLEFLIYFQGNSAPDKSGLPSDRFSAERTGGSVSTLTIQRTQQEDSAVYLCASSLRSESYEQYFGPGTRLTVT.

The V gene is TRBV7-9, the J gene TRBJ2-1, with 9 bases aligning to TRBD2. Germline CDR1 and CDR2: SEHNR and FQNEAQ (reference sequence). Germline trimming cut 4 bases from V and 7 bases from J; bases unmatched to any gene: 11. The CDR3 sequence is 16 residues long. CDR3 region: CASSSSYSGRGNEQFF. The DNA for the CDR3 is TGTGCCAGCAGCTCATCATATAGCGGGAGAGGAAATGAGCAGTTCTTC. Complete variable domain (other parts from reference TRBV7-9 and TRBJ2-1): DTGVSQNPRHKITKRGQNVTFRCDPISEHNRLYWYRQTLGQGPEFLTYFQNEAQLEKSRLLSDRFSAERPKGSFSTLEIQRTEQGDSAMYLCASSSSYSGRGNEQFFGPGTRLTVL.

The chain carries TRBV7-9 and TRBJ2-3, with unresolved D. This CDR3 is built from 14 residues. V was pared by 2 bases and J by 1 base, with 7 bases between. Germline CDR1 SEHNR, CDR2 FQNEAQ (reference sequence). CDR3 sequence: CASSLRAGTDTQYF. The DNA for the CDR3 is TGTGCCAGCAGCTTACGGGCGGGCACAGATACGCAGTATTTT. Looking up the rest from reference TRBV7-9 and TRBJ2-3 gives the full variable domain: DTGVSQNPRHKITKRGQNVTFRCDPISEHNRLYWYRQTLGQGPEFLTYFQNEAQLEKSRLLSDRFSAERPKGSFSTLEIQRTEQGDSAMYLCASSLRAGTDTQYFGPGTRLTVL.

As concerns this clone: This may be a read error, as it is one base from a much larger clone. The chain uses TRBV2 and TRBJ2-1, with 16 bases identical to TRBD2. The CDR3 extends over 14 amino acids. Germline CDR1 and CDR2: SNHLY and FYNNEI. The CDR3, as DNA: TGTACCAGCAGCCCCGGGACTAGCGGGAGGGGGGGGTTCTTC. Translated, it gives CTSSPGTSGRGGFF.

CDR3 sequence reads: CASSSRGGAYNEQFF. Here the CDR3 DNA reads TGTGCCAGCAGCTCGAGGGGAGGTGCCTACAATGAGCAGTTCTTC. J is TRBJ2-1 and V is TRBV7-9, with TRBD2 as a possible D gene (6 bases). CDR3 length equals 15 residues. Germline V gives CDR1 SEHNR, CDR2 FQNEAQ (reference sequence). V lost 4 bases and J 2 bases, leaving 12 bases between the germline ends.

This clone was seen only a few times. This chain connects TRBV5-1 to TRBJ2-1; 16 nucleotides match TRBD2. V was clipped by 0 bases and J by 7 bases; unmatched bases: 7. Germline CDR1 and CDR2: SGHRS and YFSETQ. CDR3 length: 18 amino acids. Here the CDR3 DNA reads TGCGCCAGCAGCTTGGCTAACCCGGGACTAGCGGGAGGGAATGAGCAGTTCTTC. It is translated as CASSLANPGLAGGNEQFF.

Many counts were recorded for this clone. The genes are TRBV28 and TRBJ2-1, with 7 bases matching TRBD1. The CDR3 totals 15 residues. Per the germline V gene, CDR1 is MDHEN and CDR2 is SYDVKM. The V gene end was trimmed by 2 bases and the J gene end by 6 bases; junction bases not matched to a gene: 7. CDR3 coding DNA: TGTGCCAGCAGTTTAATTGATCGGGACAGCAATGAGCAGTTCTTC. Translated, it gives CASSLIDRDSNEQFF.

This clone is a singleton in its sample. The rearrangement joins TRBV13 to TRBJ1-2; D remains unclear. Trimming pared 3 bases from V and 7 bases from J, leaving 15 bases between. CDR1 is PRHDT, CDR2 FYEKMQ, per germline (reference sequence). The CDR3 has 14 amino acids. CDR3 loop: CASSLAGLYGGYTF. The CDR3 nucleotides are TGTGCCAGCAGCTTGGCCGGGCTCTATGGTGGCTACACCTTC. Looking up the rest from reference TRBV13 and TRBJ1-2 gives the full variable domain: AAGVIQSPRHLIKEKRETATLKCYPIPRHDTVYWYQQGPGQDPQFLISFYEKMQSDKGSIPDRFSAQQFSDYHSELNMSSLELGDSALYFCASSLAGLYGGYTFGSGTRLTVV.

DNA for the CDR3: TGTGCCAGCAGTTATCGGGGGGGTGACACTGAAGCTTTCTTT. Amino acid sequence: CASSYRGGDTEAFF. The rearrangement links TRBV6-6 to TRBJ1-1; weak D call: TRBD1 (5 bases). Germline-derived CDR1 and CDR2 are MNHNY and SVGAGI (reference sequence). This CDR3 spans 14 amino acids. The V end was cut by 3 bases, the J end by 3 bases, with 11 bases between.

This clone was picked up one time. The chain joins TRBV15 to TRBJ1-5; D call uncertain. The V gene lost 1 base and the J gene lost 0 bases, with 10 bases spanning the gap. This CDR3 is 16 amino acids long. Germline V gene data show CDR1 as LNHNV and CDR2 as YYDKDF (reference sequence). The CDR3 is CATSRGSTISNQPQHF. The DNA for the CDR3 is TGTGCCACCAGCAGAGGAAGTACTATTAGCAATCAGCCCCAGCATTTT.

The rearrangement joins TRBV7-2 to TRBJ1-2; D perhaps matches TRBD1 (5 bases). Germline values: CDR1 SGHTA, CDR2 FQGNSA. The V and J ends lost 5 bases and 0 bases respectively, with 22 bases between them. This CDR3 region has 18 residues. The CDR3 sequence is CASSPPLGLGGPNYGYTF. The CDR3, as DNA: TGTGCCAGCAGCCCTCCGTTGGGGCTTGGGGGACCTAACTATGGCTACACCTTC.

This chain joins TRBV10-3 and TRBJ2-5; D is unresolved. V was clipped by 4 bases and J by 7 bases, with 10 bases between them. The CDR3 consists of 12 residues. Germline-derived CDR1 and CDR2 are ENHRY and SYGVKD. The CDR3 spells CAISVARGTQYF. As DNA, the CDR3 is TGTGCCATCAGTGTCGCGCGAGGGACCCAGTACTTC.

The chain combines TRBV11-2 with TRBJ2-7; D not certain. This CDR3 has 15 amino acids. V dropped 5 bases and J dropped 6 bases, with 20 bases sitting between them. Looked up from germline, CDR1 is SGHAT and CDR2 is FQNNGV. CDR3: CASSLGPPPESEQYF. The DNA for the CDR3 is TGTGCCAGCAGCCTAGGGCCTCCCCCGGAGTCCGAGCAGTACTTC.

The chain uses TRBV4-3 and TRBJ2-3, with TRBD2 as a possible D gene (6 bases). The germline CDR1 and CDR2 sequences are LGHNA and YSLEER. Deletions cut 5 bases from V and 1 base from J, with 13 bases between. This CDR3 spans 15 amino acids. The CDR3 loop is CASSNPGEGTDTQYF. As DNA, the CDR3 is TGCGCCAGCAGCAACCCGGGAGAGGGCACAGATACGCAGTATTTT.

CDR3 nucleotide sequence: TGTGCCAGCAGCTGGGCTAGCGGTAGCTCCTACGAGCAGTACTTC. Translated: CASSWASGSSYEQYF. The rearrangement joins TRBV5-4 to TRBJ2-7; 7 bases line up with TRBD2. This CDR3 comprises 15 residues. J was trimmed by 0 bases and V by 3 bases; bases with no gene match: 6. Germline CDR1 SGHNT, CDR2 YYREEE (reference sequence).

The chain uses TRBV5-1 and TRBJ1-4; unclear D gene. Germline CDR1 SGHRS, CDR2 YFSETQ. V lost 1 base and J 6 bases, leaving 4 bases between the germline ends. This CDR3 is 12 amino acids long. CDR3 protein: CASSLPDEKLFF. DNA of the CDR3: TGCGCCAGCAGCTTGCCTGATGAAAAACTGTTTTTT.

This clone was seen at least ten times. The chain joins TRBV5-1 to TRBJ2-1; a weak D match, TRBD2 (5 bases). V was trimmed by 5 bases and J by 7 bases, leaving 19 bases between them. The CDR3 sequence is 15 residues long. The germline gives CDR1 SGHRS, CDR2 YFSETQ. CDR3 bases: TGCGCCAGCAGATCACACGACCGGGAACAGAATGAGCAGTTCTTC. Residues: CASRSHDREQNEQFF.

The chain employs TRBV7-3 and TRBJ2-1; 14 positions match TRBD2. Germline values: CDR1 SGHTA, CDR2 FQGTGA. Unmatched junction bases numbered 7, after V lost 6 bases and J lost 9 bases. The CDR3 is made up of 15 amino acids. CDR3 protein: CASSQGLAGVVEQFF. CDR3 in DNA: TGTGCCAGCAGTCAGGGACTAGCGGGAGTTGTTGAGCAGTTCTTC.

This chain joins TRBV28 and TRBJ2-5; D ambiguous. TRBJ2-7 explains the end of the DNA better; the J call may be wrong. The CDR3 is 15 amino acids. CDR1 is MDHEN, CDR2 SYDVKM, per germline. CDR3 sequence (DNA): TGTGCCAGCAGTTCTGAGTGGCCGAGCTCCTACGAGCAGTACTTC. Translation: CASSSEWPSSYEQYF.

This clone was recorded once. This chain joins TRBV19 and TRBJ1-4; TRBD1 agrees at 8 bases. V shed 9 bases, J shed 6 bases, and the junction held 9 bases outside the gene matches. Looked up from germline, CDR1 is LNHDA and CDR2 is SQIVND (reference sequence). This CDR3 region has 14 residues. CDR3 sequence: CASAGTGYYEKLFF. The CDR3 coding sequence is TGTGCCAGCGCGGGGACAGGATACTATGAAAAACTGTTTTTT. The whole variable domain, filled in from reference TRBV19 and TRBJ1-4, reads DGGITQSPKYLFRKEGQNVTLSCEQNLNHDAMYWYRQDPGQGLRLIYYSQIVNDFQKGDIAEGYSVSREKKESFPLTVTSAQKNPTAFYLCASAGTGYYEKLFFGSGTQLSVL.

This clone was seen once. The CDR3 nucleotides read TGTGCCAGCAGTTTGCTTCCAAGATATGGCTACACCTTC. Translation gives CASSLLPRYGYTF. The chain combines TRBV28 with TRBJ1-2; D gene unclear. Germline CDR1 and CDR2: MDHEN and SYDVKM. The CDR3 runs 13 residues. Trimming pared 3 bases from V and 5 bases from J, leaving 10 bases between.

The chain carries TRBV5-4 and TRBJ2-5; D gene uncertain. Trimming took off 1 base at V and 5 bases at J, with 9 bases between the two ends. Germline lookup yields CDR1 SGHNT and CDR2 YYREEE (reference sequence). The CDR3 is 13 amino acids. The CDR3 DNA reads TGTGCCAGCAGCTTGTCTTCCGGGGAGACCCAGTACTTC. This encodes CASSLSSGETQYF. Full variable domain (missing parts from reference TRBV5-4 and TRBJ2-5): ETGVTQSPTHLIKTRGQQVTLRCSSQSGHNTVSWYQQALGQGPQFIFQYYREEENGRGNFPPRFSGLQFPNYSSELNVNALELDDSALYLCASSLSSGETQYFGPGTRLLVL.

This clone has just a few counts. This chain's CDR3 is CASSARGFTDTQYF. DNA of the CDR3: TGTGCCAGCAGCGCCAGGGGTTTCACAGATACGCAGTATTTT. The chain is built from TRBV9 and TRBJ2-3, with D possibly matching TRBD1 (6 bases). Germline V gene lookup returns CDR1 SGDLS and CDR2 YYNGEE. The V end lost 3 bases, the J end lost 2 bases, and 10 bases lay between the germline ends. The CDR3 length is 14 residues.

The chain employs TRBV9 and TRBJ2-2; TRBD2 agrees at 10 bases. V was clipped by 7 bases and J by 4 bases; unmatched bases: 7. Germline CDR1 reads SGDLS; CDR2 reads YYNGEE. The CDR3 covers 15 residues. The CDR3 DNA reads as TGTGCCAGCCATCCTAGCGGGAGTGTCACCGGGGAGCTGTTTTTT. It translates to CASHPSGSVTGELFF.

The gene calls are TRBV11-3 and TRBJ2-1, with 14 positions matching TRBD2. The length of the CDR3 is 18 residues. Trimming at V came to 0 bases and at J to 6 bases, leaving 7 bases not matched to a gene. CDR1 is SGHNT and CDR2 is YENEEA in the germline V gene. The CDR3 spells CASSLDRVGTSGSNEQFF. The CDR3, as DNA: TGTGCCAGCAGCTTAGATAGGGTTGGGACTAGCGGGAGCAATGAGCAGTTCTTC.

The gene calls are TRBV19 and TRBJ1-3; D is ambiguous. The V and J ends lost 3 bases and 0 bases respectively, with 9 bases between them. CDR3 length equals 15 residues. The V gene's germline CDR1 is LNHDA and CDR2 SQIVND (reference sequence). CDR3 region: CASSIRRISGNTIYF. DNA for the CDR3: TGTGCCAGTAGTATCCGACGGATCTCTGGAAACACCATATATTTT.